These 17 T cell receptor beta chains share one sample of origin, sequenced in a study of cytomegalovirus exposure and HLA in healthy donors. Use of 60 Vbeta and 13 Jbeta primers characterized the PCR. The data were produced by immunoSEQ multiplex PCR, yet TCRdb's version contains in-frame clones alone and is incomplete. The repertoire consists of 180,000 or so clones, with over 75% occurring once and the leading ten covering 0.098%. The sequencing sample was made of PBMCs. These TCRs come from a boy between 2 and 10 years old in good health and CMV-seronegative.

This chain links TRBV29-1 with TRBJ2-3; 9 bases line up with TRBD2. The germline CDR1 and CDR2 sequences are SQVTM and ANQGSEA. The CDR3 has 15 amino acids. In DNA, the CDR3 is TGCAGTCCCGCCGGGACTAGCCTCCACACAGATACGCAGTATTTT. It translates to CSPAGTSLHTDTQYF.

The CDR3 is CASSSGRDTSSTDTQYF. CDR3 nucleotide sequence: TGTGCCAGCAGCTCGGGTAGGGACACTTCTTCCACAGATACGCAGTATTTT. The V gene is TRBV5-8, the J gene TRBJ2-3; possible D gene TRBD1, 6 bases. Germline CDR1 SGHTS, CDR2 YDEGEE. The CDR3 sequence is 17 residues long. V was clipped by 3 bases and J by 2 bases, with 19 bases between them.

The chain employs TRBV6-1 and TRBJ2-7; D gene uncertain. The germline V gene has CDR1 MNHNS and CDR2 SASEGT. This CDR3 is 13 amino acids long. V lost 2 bases and J 0 bases, leaving 5 bases between the germline ends. The CDR3 DNA is TGTGCCAGCAGTGAACACATCTCCTACGAGCAGTACTTC. This gives the protein CASSEHISYEQYF.

The rearrangement uses TRBV5-6 and TRBJ2-5; no reliable D call. Trimming removed 0 bases at V and 3 bases at J, with 9 bases between. The CDR3 loop spans 14 amino acids. The germline gives CDR1 SGHDT, CDR2 YYEEEE. The CDR3 DNA is TGTGCCAGCAGCTTGGTTCCACAAGAAGAGACCCAGTACTTC. It translates to CASSLVPQEETQYF.

This clone showed up just a few times. This chain uses TRBV7-2 with TRBJ2-1; 7 bases map to TRBD2. The germline V gene encodes CDR1 SGHTA and CDR2 FQGNSA. With V trimmed by 5 bases and J by 5 bases, 3 bases remained unmatched. The CDR3 has 13 residues. CDR3 sequence reads: CASSLSGDNEQFF. The CDR3 DNA reads TGTGCCAGCAGCCTGAGCGGGGACAATGAGCAGTTCTTC.

The rearrangement joins TRBV7-3 to TRBJ2-3, with D perhaps TRBD2 (5 bases). V dropped 5 bases and J dropped 1 base, with 10 bases sitting between them. Germline assignment: CDR1 SGHTA and CDR2 FQGTGA. The CDR3 extends over 14 amino acids. The CDR3 DNA sequence: TGTGCCAGCAGCCCCTATAGCGGCACAGATACGCAGTATTTT. Its protein is CASSPYSGTDTQYF. The variable domain in full, with the rest retrieved from reference TRBV7-3 and TRBJ2-3, is GAGVSQTPSNKVTEKGKYVELRCDPISGHTALYWYRQSLGQGPEFLIYFQGTGAADDSGLPNDRFFAVRPEGSVSTLKIQRTERGDSAVYLCASSPYSGTDTQYFGPGTRLTVL.

The rearrangement uses TRBV14 and TRBJ1-1; TRBD1 might be the D (6 bases). Germline V gene sequence: CDR1 SGHDN, CDR2 FVKESK. This CDR3 region has 14 residues. V was clipped by 4 bases and J by 0 bases, with 9 bases between them. The CDR3 region has the DNA TGTGCCAGCAGCCCGGGACATATGAACACTGAAGCTTTCTTT. Translated, it gives CASSPGHMNTEAFF.

This clone was seen once. The chain combines TRBV2 with TRBJ1-1; 8 bases are shared with TRBD1. J gave up 5 bases and V 2 bases, and 7 bases lay outside the gene matches. This CDR3 has 15 amino acids. Germline values: CDR1 SNHLY, CDR2 FYNNEI. CDR3 in amino acids: CASSETRQGKTEAFF. The CDR3 bases are TGTGCCAGCAGTGAAACGAGACAGGGGAAGACTGAAGCTTTCTTT. Together with reference TRBV2 and TRBJ1-1, the CDR3 gives the full variable domain: EPEVTQTPSHQVTQMGQEVILRCVPISNHLYFYWYRQILGQKVEFLVSFYNNEISEKSEIFDDQFSVERPDGSNFTLKIRSTKLEDSAMYFCASSETRQGKTEAFFGQGTRLTVV.

The V gene is TRBV11-2, the J gene TRBJ2-5; perhaps TRBD2 as D (6 bases). The CDR3 extends over 13 amino acids. Germline assignment: CDR1 SGHAT and CDR2 FQNNGV. The ends were cut back, 5 bases at V and 2 bases at J, with 9 bases in the middle. The CDR3 nucleotides are TGTGCCAGCAGCGGGGGGTTTCAAGAGACCCAGTACTTC. Translating gives CASSGGFQETQYF.

This chain joins TRBV19 and TRBJ2-2; D perhaps matches TRBD1 (7 bases). V lost 6 bases and J 4 bases, leaving 24 bases between the germline ends. Germline lookup yields CDR1 LNHDA and CDR2 SQIVND (reference sequence). CDR3 length: 18 amino acids. CDR3: CASRLPPWRGRVTGELFF. Written as DNA, the CDR3 is TGTGCCAGTAGACTCCCCCCGTGGAGGGGGCGGGTCACCGGGGAGCTGTTTTTT.

The genes are TRBV2 and TRBJ1-5; D gene uncertain. V was clipped by 6 bases and J by 7 bases, with 13 bases between them. CDR3 length: 13 residues. The V gene's germline CDR1 is SNHLY and CDR2 FYNNEI. CDR3 region: CASRAFEGQPQHF. CDR3 DNA: TGTGCCAGCAGGGCCTTCGAGGGACAGCCCCAGCATTTT.

J is TRBJ1-3 and V is TRBV30; no firm D call. The V gene's germline CDR1 is GTSNPN and CDR2 SVGIG (reference sequence). There are 11 residues in the CDR3. V was shortened by 4 bases and J by 4 bases, with 5 bases between the two germline ends. This CDR3 reads CAWNLGNTIYF. DNA of the CDR3: TGTGCCTGGAATCTGGGAAACACCATATATTTT.

This chain uses TRBV4-1 with TRBJ1-2; the match to TRBD1 covers 7 bases. Germline CDR1 is MGHRA and CDR2 is YSYEKL. The CDR3 loop spans 15 amino acids. V trimming: 4 bases; J trimming: 3 bases; junction bases outside the gene matches: 8. The CDR3 DNA is TGCGCCAGCAGCCCGCGGGAGGGGGCGCACTATGGCTACACCTTC. Translated, it gives CASSPREGAHYGYTF.

The chain carries TRBV7-4 and TRBJ2-7; 8 bases are a match to TRBD1. The germline gives CDR1 SGHVT, CDR2 SQSDAQ. J lost 5 bases, V lost 6 bases, and 12 bases had no gene match. The CDR3 runs to 15 residues. CDR3 sequence (DNA): TGTGCCAGCAGTCTTAGTGGCAGGGGGCAGGACGAGCAGTACTTC. This codes for CASSLSGRGQDEQYF.

The chain uses TRBV7-2 and TRBJ2-1; D may be TRBD2 (6 bases). Deletions cut 1 base from V and 0 bases from J, with 10 bases between. CDR1 and CDR2 from the germline V gene are SGHTA and FQGNSA. The CDR3 runs 16 residues. CDR3: CASSLESGSSYNEQFF. Written as DNA, the CDR3 is TGTGCCAGCAGCTTAGAATCCGGGAGCTCCTACAATGAGCAGTTCTTC. The full variable domain, completed using reference TRBV7-2 and TRBJ2-1, is GAGVSQSPSNKVTEKGKDVELRCDPISGHTALYWYRQSLGQGLEFLIYFQGNSAPDKSGLPSDRFSAERTGGSVSTLTIQRTQQEDSAVYLCASSLESGSSYNEQFFGPGTRLTVL.

V usage is TRBV5-1 and J usage is TRBJ2-3; 8 bases are shared with TRBD1. The J segment lost 3 bases and the V segment lost 1 base, leaving 4 bases of the junction unmatched. Germline CDR1 is SGHRS and CDR2 is YFSETQ. This CDR3 is 15 amino acids long. This CDR3 reads CASSLRTGLTDTQYF. CDR3 DNA sequence: TGCGCCAGCAGCTTGAGGACAGGGTTAACAGATACGCAGTATTTT.

This sequence joins TRBV9 and TRBJ2-1; TRBD2 agrees at 8 bases. The CDR3 totals 15 residues. CDR1 is SGDLS, CDR2 YYNGEE, per germline. V shed 0 bases and J 7 bases; nucleotides not matched to a gene: 6. This CDR3 reads CASSVGGGPFNEQFF. The CDR3 bases are TGTGCCAGCAGCGTAGGCGGGGGGCCCTTTAATGAGCAGTTCTTC. Variable domain in full (rest from reference TRBV9 and TRBJ2-1): DSGVTQTPKHLITATGQRVTLRCSPRSGDLSVYWYQQSLDQGLQFLIQYYNGEERAKGNILERFSAQQFPDLHSELNLSSLELGDSALYFCASSVGGGPFNEQFFGPGTRLTVL.